Below are 10 T cell receptor beta chains sequenced from a single sample in a study of metastatic and nonmetastatic thyroid tumors. TCRdb re-analyzed the PCR reads through MiXCR. Of roughly 65,000 clones in the sample, more than 13% are singletons; the top ten hold about 6.5%. Every patient was untreated before thyroid surgery. The sample comprised blood. These receptors came from a male donor with papillary thyroid cancer or a benign thyroid nodule (not recorded which). Some clones in this sample may be carry-over from other donors' samples.

As for this clone: Sequence at one end of the junction differs from germline and may be a read error. The DNA for the CDR3 is TGCAGTGCTGGACAGGCGGCCTATTGCTACACCTTC. Translated, it gives CSAGQAAYCYTF. The genes are TRBV20-1 and TRBJ1-2; 7 positions match TRBD1. CDR1 DFQATT and CDR2 SNEGSKA come from the germline V gene (reference sequence). This CDR3 comprises 12 residues.

This clone has at least ten counts. The chain recombines TRBV12-5 with TRBJ2-3, with a possible D match to TRBD2 (6 bases). V was cut by 6 bases and J by 4 bases, with 17 bases left in between. The CDR3 is made up of 15 amino acids. CDR1 is LGHNT and CDR2 is FRNRAP in the germline V gene. This CDR3 is CASGSGTPSADTQYF. The CDR3 DNA reads as TGTGCTAGTGGCTCCGGGACTCCATCGGCAGATACGCAGTATTTT.

This clone was seen many times. The rearrangement links TRBV5-1 to TRBJ2-5, with 8 nucleotides matching TRBD1. The trim removed 0 bases at V and 2 bases at J, leaving 6 bases unmatched. The CDR3 is made up of 16 amino acids. Germline CDR1 and CDR2: SGHRS and YFSETQ. The DNA of the CDR3 is TGCGCCAGCAGCTTGGGTCGGGACAGGAGACAAGAGACCCAGTACTTC. Residues: CASSLGRDRRQETQYF.

The chain is built from TRBV11-2 and TRBJ2-1, with a tentative D call TRBD2 (6 bases). V dropped 6 bases and J dropped 4 bases, with 19 bases sitting between them. CDR1 and CDR2 from the germline V gene are SGHAT and FQNNGV. The CDR3 loop spans 16 amino acids. The CDR3 DNA reads TGTGCCAGCAGACGAGGGACGGGAGCGGGTTACAATGAGCAGTTCTTC. This sequence encodes CASRRGTGAGYNEQFF. Full variable domain (remainder filled in from reference TRBV11-2 and TRBJ2-1): EAGVAQSPRYKIIEKRQSVAFWCNPISGHATLYWYQQILGQGPKLLIQFQNNGVVDDSQLPKDRFSAERLKGVDSTLKIQPAKLEDSAVYLCASRRGTGAGYNEQFFGPGTRLTVL.

Only a few counts were recorded for this clone. Relative to the germline gene, one junction end is altered; a read error may explain this. The chain joins TRBV28 to TRBJ1-1, with D uncertain. The CDR3 has 15 amino acids. Germline values: CDR1 MDHEN, CDR2 SYDVKM. The CDR3 coding sequence is TGTGCCAGCAGTTTGTCACAGTGTGGAGCCACTGAATCTTTCTTT. It yields the protein CASSLSQCGATESFF. Variable domain in full (rest from reference TRBV28 and TRBJ1-1): DVKVTQSSRYLVKRTGEKVFLECVQDMDHENMFWYRQDPGLGLRLIYFSYDVKMKEKGDIPEGYSVSREKKERFSLILESASTNQTSMYLCASSLSQCGATESFFGQGTRLTVV.

This clone came up a few times. One junction end disagrees with the germline gene, perhaps due to a read error. Here the CDR3 DNA reads TGCGCCAGCAGTTCTGGACACTCTAACTATGGCTACACCTTC. As protein: CASSSGHSNYGYTF. The chain joins TRBV12-3 or TRBV12-4 to TRBJ1-2, with D maybe TRBD1 (5 bases). The CDR3 is 14 residues long.

The chain uses TRBV28 and TRBJ1-1, with TRBD1 matching 7 bases. The junction had 11 bases not matched to a gene; V was cut back by 5 bases and J by 11 bases. The CDR3 totals 13 residues. From germline, CDR1 is MDHEN and CDR2 SYDVKM. CDR3 coding DNA: TGTGCCAGCAGTACCATCTCCAGGGGGGGGGCTTTCTTT. It encodes CASSTISRGGAFF.

The sample holds a few counts of this clone. The chain links TRBV20-1 to TRBJ2-5, with 10 bases identical to TRBD1. The CDR3 covers 16 residues. Germline trimming cut 0 bases from V and 5 bases from J; bases unmatched to any gene: 9. CDR1 is DFQATT, CDR2 SNEGSKA, per germline (reference sequence). For the CDR3, the DNA is TGCAGTGCTAGAGATAGTAAACGGGACAGGGGCGAGACCCAGTACTTC. It translates to CSARDSKRDRGETQYF.

This clone was recorded many times. CDR3 region: CASSEATHGGEKLFF. CDR3 DNA: TGTGCCAGCAGTGAAGCGACACACGGAGGGGAAAAACTGTTTTTT. The chain couples TRBV6-1 to TRBJ1-4; D is unresolved. Between the trimmed V and J ends, which lost 0 bases and 8 bases, there was a span of 13 bases. Germline V gives CDR1 MNHNS, CDR2 SASEGT. The CDR3 loop spans 15 amino acids.

This clone was counted a few times. A much larger clone lies one base from this, so it may be a read error. The CDR3 DNA reads TGTGCCAGCAGCTTAGGGGCGGTGCTAGATACGCAGTATTTT. It encodes CASSLGAVLDTQYF. The gene calls are TRBV7-9 and TRBJ2-3; D gene uncertain. The V and J ends lost 1 base and 5 bases respectively, with 10 bases between them. Germline V gene lookup returns CDR1 SEHNR and CDR2 FQNEAQ (reference sequence). This CDR3 spans 14 amino acids.